The T cell receptor beta chain described here comes from a study of control samples from healthy donors and cancer patients. This table comes from immunoSEQ multiplex PCR, and its TCRdb copy is limited to in-frame clones, with some not included. The sample has around 80,000 clones, roughly 88% seen once. This CDR3 spans 14 amino acids. V lost 5 bases and J lost 6, with 15 bases in between. Germline V gene sequence: CDR1 SNHLY, CDR2 FYNNEI. The V and J genes are TRBV2 and TRBJ2-3, with D perhaps being TRBD1 or TRBD2 (6 bases each). The specimen was blood. This clonotype was obtained from a woman in her fifties or sixties in good health. This CDR3 is CASSRSGASDTQYF. In DNA form, the CDR3 reads TGTGCCAGCAGTAGATCGGGGGCCTCGGATACGCAGTATTTT. Variable domain in full (rest from reference TRBV2 and TRBJ2-3): EPEVTQTPSHQVTQMGQEVILRCVPISNHLYFYWYRQILGQKVEFLVSFYNNEISEKSEIFDDQFSVERPDGSNFTLKIRSTKLEDSAMYFCASSRSGASDTQYFGPGTRLTVL.